The 11 T cell receptor beta chains reported below all come from one sample, sequenced in a study of T cell responses to AZD1222 COVID-19 vaccine. TCRdb keeps only in-frame clones here, not all; method: immunoSEQ multiplex PCR. The data contain about 120,000 clones, approximately 89% of them singletons. Material: peripheral blood, obtained on day 0 of AZD1222 vaccination. Receptor source: an adult in good health.

The chain recombines TRBV5-1 with TRBJ2-7; D might be TRBD2 (5 bases). Per germline, CDR1 SGHRS and CDR2 YFSETQ. Trimming took off 0 bases at V and 2 bases at J, with 9 bases between the two ends. The CDR3 is 14 amino acids. This CDR3 is CASSLGDGAYEQYF. The CDR3, as DNA: TGCGCCAGCAGCTTGGGCGACGGGGCCTACGAGCAGTACTTC.

The genes are TRBV11-2 and TRBJ2-7, with 10 bases aligning to TRBD1. The J segment lost 3 bases and the V segment lost 4 bases, leaving 3 bases of the junction unmatched. The CDR3 is 14 amino acids. Germline CDR1 reads SGHAT; CDR2 reads FQNNGV. CDR3 sequence (DNA): TGTGCCAGCAGCTCCGGACAGGGGGGCTACGAGCAGTACTTC. Translated, it gives CASSSGQGGYEQYF.

The J gene is TRBJ1-3, the V gene TRBV28; D is unclear. V lost 2 bases to trimming and J lost 1 base, with 9 bases between them. The CDR3 length is 15 residues. Germline assignment: CDR1 MDHEN and CDR2 SYDVKM. Written as DNA, the CDR3 is TGTGCCAGCAGTTTAGAGCCTGCGTCTGGAAACACCATATATTTT. As protein: CASSLEPASGNTIYF.

This rearrangement joins TRBV6-5 to TRBJ1-1; weak D call: TRBD1 (6 bases). The V gene lost 7 bases and the J gene lost 2 bases, with 11 bases spanning the gap. From germline, CDR1 is MNHEY and CDR2 SVGAGI. This CDR3 region has 13 residues. CDR3: CASKGGGNTEAFF. The CDR3 DNA reads TGTGCCAGCAAGGGGGGGGGAAACACTGAAGCTTTCTTT.

The chain has TRBV4-3 and TRBJ1-4; TRBD1 aligns across 9 bases. J was trimmed by 6 bases and V by 3 bases; bases with no gene match: 5. This CDR3 is built from 15 residues. CDR1 is LGHNA, CDR2 YSLEER, per germline. In nucleotides, the CDR3 is TGCGCCAGCAGCCAGGCCGGGACAGGGCATGAAAAACTGTTTTTT. The encoded protein is CASSQAGTGHEKLFF.

This chain uses TRBV5-4 with TRBJ1-5; 9 bases align to TRBD1. The trim removed 0 bases at V and 2 bases at J, leaving 3 bases unmatched. In germline, CDR1 is SGHNT, CDR2 YYREEE (reference sequence). The CDR3 spans 16 residues. The chain's CDR3 is CASSLEGQGGNQPQHF. The CDR3 region has the DNA TGTGCCAGCAGCTTGGAGGGACAGGGCGGCAATCAGCCCCAGCATTTT.

The genes are TRBV6-1 and TRBJ2-7; possibly TRBD1 or TRBD2 for D (6 bases each). V gave up 1 base and J gave up 2 bases, with 15 bases separating them. Germline lookup yields CDR1 MNHNS and CDR2 SASEGT. This CDR3 spans 16 amino acids. This CDR3 reads CASSEEGGFSPYEQYF. As DNA, the CDR3 is TGTGCCAGCAGTGAAGAGGGGGGTTTCTCGCCCTACGAGCAGTACTTC.

The V gene is TRBV5-4, the J gene TRBJ2-5; 9 nucleotides agree with TRBD1. V shed 4 bases and J 4 bases; nucleotides not matched to a gene: 8. Germline CDR1 and CDR2: SGHNT and YYREEE (reference sequence). This CDR3 has 15 residues. Written as DNA, the CDR3 is TGTGCCAGCAGCACTCGGACAGGGGCGGGAGAGACCCAGTACTTC. Its translation: CASSTRTGAGETQYF.

This clone was detected only a few times. The chain recombines TRBV7-3 with TRBJ1-1; 7 nucleotides match TRBD1. The germline CDR1 and CDR2 sequences are SGHTA and FQGTGA. The CDR3 is 14 residues long. With V trimmed by 3 bases and J by 4 bases, 5 bases remained unmatched. The DNA of the CDR3 is TGTGCCAGCAGCTTGACAGGGCTGGGCACTGAAGCTTTCTTT. Translated, it gives CASSLTGLGTEAFF.

The chain links TRBV30 to TRBJ2-7; unclear D gene. The CDR3 is made up of 14 amino acids. V was trimmed by 2 bases and J by 4 bases, leaving 15 bases between them. In germline, CDR1 is GTSNPN, CDR2 SVGIG (reference sequence). CDR3 DNA: TGTGCCTGGAGTAGACCCCCTCGGCTATACGAGCAGTACTTC. It translates to CAWSRPPRLYEQYF.

The rearrangement links TRBV4-2 to TRBJ1-3; D is ambiguous. Trimming cost V 0 bases and J 0 bases, with 12 bases left between them. The CDR3 is made up of 17 amino acids. Germline V gene lookup returns CDR1 LGHNA and CDR2 YNFKEQ. CDR3 sequence reads: CASSQEGSPYSGNTIYF. The CDR3 DNA follows: TGTGCCAGCAGCCAAGAAGGCTCACCATACTCTGGAAACACCATATATTTT.